The 25 T cell receptor beta chains presented below share a single source sample, sequenced in a study of cytomegalovirus exposure and HLA in healthy donors. PCR was performed using 60 Vbeta and 13 Jbeta primers. The assay was immunoSEQ multiplex PCR, and TCRdb's table has in-frame clones only and misses some. This sample carries under 150,000 clones, around nine tenths of them seen once, and the ten largest clones take 4% to 6.5%. What was sequenced was PBMCs. These receptors were taken from a woman under 40 in good health and CMV-seronegative.

In the case of this clone: At one end, the junction sequence differs from germline, possibly due to a read error. The V gene is TRBV19, the J gene TRBJ2-7, with D possibly matching TRBD1 (5 bases). The length of the CDR3 is 14 residues. Germline CDR1 LNHDA, CDR2 SQIVND (reference sequence). The CDR3 coding sequence is TGTGCCAGTAAAGGGGCGGTTGGGTCCTACGAGCGGTACTTC. It specifies CASKGAVGSYERYF.

The chain links TRBV29-1 to TRBJ1-2; 9 nucleotides line up with TRBD1. Losses at the gene ends were 6 bases for V and 6 bases for J; bases not matched to a gene: 11. The CDR3 covers 14 residues. CDR1 is SQVTM and CDR2 is ANQGSEA in the germline V gene. CDR3 loop: CSVSGDRTGDGYTF. The DNA of the CDR3 is TGCAGCGTCTCCGGGGACAGGACAGGGGATGGCTACACCTTC.

The chain has TRBV28 and TRBJ1-2; tentative D call: TRBD1 (5 bases). This CDR3 is 13 amino acids long. CDR1 is MDHEN and CDR2 is SYDVKM in the germline V gene. V was clipped by 8 bases and J by 7 bases, with 17 bases between them. CDR3 bases: TGTGCCAGCGGGGGAGGAATTGGAAGTGGCTACACCTTC. This gives the protein CASGGGIGSGYTF.

V gene TRBV10-3 combines with J gene TRBJ1-3; 7 bases map to TRBD1. Trimming removed 2 bases from V and 2 bases from J; junction bases left unmatched: 6. From germline, CDR1 is ENHRY and CDR2 SYGVKD. The CDR3 runs 16 residues. The CDR3 region is CAISEPSTGAGNTIYF. The CDR3 nucleotides read TGTGCCATCAGTGAGCCTTCCACAGGGGCTGGAAACACCATATATTTT.

This clone was observed once. The chain uses TRBV28 and TRBJ1-4; 7 bases fit TRBD1. CDR3 length: 15 amino acids. CDR1 MDHEN and CDR2 SYDVKM come from the germline V gene. The junction had 2 bases not matched to a gene; V was cut back by 3 bases and J by 1 base. The DNA of the CDR3 is TGTGCCAGCAGTTTCTCAGGGGGAACTAATGAAAAACTGTTTTTT. Translated, it gives CASSFSGGTNEKLFF.

The V gene is TRBV18, the J gene TRBJ2-2; D might be TRBD1 (5 bases). The germline CDR1 and CDR2 sequences are KGHSH and LQKENI. V gave up 2 bases and J gave up 6 bases, with 19 bases separating them. This CDR3 is 17 amino acids long. For the CDR3, the DNA is TGTGCCAGCTCACCAGGACACATTTTTATTGAATCCGGGGAGCTGTTTTTT. Amino acid sequence: CASSPGHIFIESGELFF.

This chain joins TRBV5-1 and TRBJ2-5, with TRBD1 as a possible D gene (5 bases). V gave up 3 bases and J gave up 5 bases, with 5 bases separating them. Looked up from germline, CDR1 is SGHRS and CDR2 is YFSETQ. CDR3 length equals 11 residues. For the CDR3, the DNA is TGCGCCAGCAGCTGGGGCGAGACCCAGTACTTC. Its translation is CASSWGETQYF.

The chain combines TRBV5-4 with TRBJ2-3; weak D call: TRBD2 (7 bases). Trimming cost V 0 bases and J 5 bases, with 13 bases left between them. Per germline, CDR1 SGHNT and CDR2 YYREEE (reference sequence). This CDR3 has 15 amino acids. The CDR3, as DNA: TGTGCCAGCAGCTTGGGAGGGGGGGTGGTAGATACGCAGTATTTT. Protein: CASSLGGGVVDTQYF. Drawing the rest from reference TRBV5-4 and TRBJ2-3, the complete variable domain is ETGVTQSPTHLIKTRGQQVTLRCSSQSGHNTVSWYQQALGQGPQFIFQYYREEENGRGNFPPRFSGLQFPNYSSELNVNALELDDSALYLCASSLGGGVVDTQYFGPGTRLTVL.

This clone was seen a few times. This chain joins TRBV7-9 and TRBJ1-3, with unresolved D. The CDR3 consists of 13 residues. V shed 10 bases and J shed 0 bases, with 10 bases lying between them. CDR1 is SEHNR, CDR2 FQNEAQ, per germline (reference sequence). CDR3 nucleotide sequence: TGTGCCAACACTAAGATCTCTGGAAACACCATATATTTT. It encodes CANTKISGNTIYF.

The chain employs TRBV7-3 and TRBJ2-6, with 7 bases lining up with TRBD1. This CDR3 has 17 residues. After removal of 5 bases from V and 1 base from J, the junction contained 8 bases not matched to a gene. Germline values: CDR1 SGHTA, CDR2 FQGTGA. The DNA of the CDR3 is TGTGCCAGCAGCCCTACAGGGGCGGCATCTGGGGCCAACGTCCTGACTTTC. Its translation is CASSPTGAASGANVLTF.

The V gene is TRBV9, the J gene TRBJ1-2, with D perhaps TRBD1 (6 bases). From germline, CDR1 is SGDLS and CDR2 YYNGEE. There are 14 residues in the CDR3. Trimming cost V 3 bases and J 4 bases, with 13 bases left between them. The DNA of the CDR3 is TGTGCCAGCAGCGGGGCAACAGGGCCCTATGGCTACACCTTC. Protein product: CASSGATGPYGYTF.

The chain joins TRBV23-1 to TRBJ1-5, with 9 nucleotides matching TRBD1. TRBV23-1 is an open reading frame whose function is uncertain. The CDR3 is 18 amino acids. Unmatched junction bases numbered 10, after V lost 1 base and J lost 3 bases. The CDR3 bases are TGCGCCAGCAGTCAATTGACCCGGGACAGGGAGGACAATCAGCCCCAGCATTTT. This translates into CASSQLTRDREDNQPQHF.

CDR3 DNA: TGTGCCAGCAGTGCCTGGGCGGGAGAAACTGAAGCTTTCTTT. Protein product: CASSAWAGETEAFF. This chain uses TRBV28 with TRBJ1-1, with no clear D. The V end was cut by 5 bases, the J end by 5 bases, with 15 bases between. Germline CDR1 is MDHEN and CDR2 is SYDVKM. CDR3 length: 14 amino acids. Filled out from reference TRBV28 and TRBJ1-1, the complete variable domain reads DVKVTQSSRYLVKRTGEKVFLECVQDMDHENMFWYRQDPGLGLRLIYFSYDVKMKEKGDIPEGYSVSREKKERFSLILESASTNQTSMYLCASSAWAGETEAFFGQGTRLTVV.

This sequence joins TRBV4-2 and TRBJ1-1, with D perhaps TRBD1 (5 bases). Trimming removed 0 bases at V and 1 base at J, with 18 bases between. Germline V gene data show CDR1 as LGHNA and CDR2 as YNFKEQ. This CDR3 is 18 amino acids long. The CDR3 sequence is CASSQDRDGGGRNTEAFF. CDR3 coding DNA: TGTGCCAGCAGCCAAGACCGGGACGGGGGGGGTCGGAACACTGAAGCTTTCTTT.

This clone has only a few counts. V gene TRBV19 combines with J gene TRBJ1-1, with TRBD1 matching over 10 bases. The CDR3 runs to 15 residues. V lost 5 bases to trimming and J lost 4 bases; unmatched junction nucleotides: 7. Germline values: CDR1 LNHDA, CDR2 SQIVND (reference sequence). This CDR3 is CASSSTGGVATEAFF. DNA for the CDR3: TGTGCCAGTAGTTCGACAGGGGGCGTCGCCACTGAAGCTTTCTTT.

This chain joins TRBV5-1 and TRBJ1-3; 9 bases line up with TRBD1. Per the germline V gene, CDR1 is SGHRS and CDR2 is YFSETQ. The V and J ends lost 4 bases and 1 base, in that order; junction bases with no gene match: 3. The CDR3 has 15 amino acids. The CDR3 sequence is CASSVQGASGNTIYF. The CDR3 nucleotides are TGCGCCAGCAGCGTACAGGGGGCTTCTGGAAACACCATATATTTT.

This chain's CDR3 is CATSRDLGTVRGNEQFF. The CDR3 bases are TGTGCCACCAGCAGAGATCTCGGGACTGTGCGGGGCAATGAGCAGTTCTTC. The chain is built from TRBV15 and TRBJ2-1, with a tentative D call TRBD2 (6 bases). Germline assignment: CDR1 LNHNV and CDR2 YYDKDF (reference sequence). CDR3 length: 17 residues. With 0 bases removed from V and 6 bases from J, the gap between germline ends came to 18 bases. Full variable domain (missing parts from reference TRBV15 and TRBJ2-1): DAMVIQNPRYQVTQFGKPVTLSCSQTLNHNVMYWYQQKSSQAPKLLFHYYDKDFNNEADTPDNFQSRRPNTSFCFLDIRSPGLGDTAMYLCATSRDLGTVRGNEQFFGPGTRLTVL.

The V and J genes are TRBV5-1 and TRBJ2-4, with D tentatively TRBD2 (5 bases). The V end was cut by 0 bases, the J end by 9 bases, with 19 bases between. From germline, CDR1 is SGHRS and CDR2 YFSETQ. CDR3 length: 16 amino acids. CDR3 region: CASSLDSGLLLSIQYF. The CDR3 region has the DNA TGCGCCAGCAGCTTGGATTCTGGACTCCTCTTGAGCATTCAGTACTTC.

The V gene is TRBV5-1, the J gene TRBJ2-2, with 7 bases aligning to TRBD1. Germline CDR1 and CDR2: SGHRS and YFSETQ. The CDR3 covers 15 residues. The V and J ends lost 4 bases and 3 bases, in that order; junction bases with no gene match: 6. This chain's CDR3 is CASSSRQGDTGELFF. CDR3 coding DNA: TGCGCCAGCAGCAGCCGGCAGGGGGACACCGGGGAGCTGTTTTTT.

The genes are TRBV30 and TRBJ2-1; 7 nucleotides align to TRBD1. Germline-derived CDR1 and CDR2 are GTSNPN and SVGIG (reference sequence). V lost 4 bases to trimming and J lost 2 bases; unmatched junction nucleotides: 5. This CDR3 is 14 amino acids long. CDR3 nucleotide sequence: TGTGCCTGGAAACTACAGGGGACCTACAATGAGCAGTTCTTC. It codes for CAWKLQGTYNEQFF.

This chain uses TRBV9 with TRBJ2-4; 8 nucleotides match TRBD1. Germline V CDR1 and CDR2: SGDLS, YYNGEE. V trimming: 3 bases; J trimming: 7 bases; junction bases outside the gene matches: 15. CDR3 length: 17 amino acids. The CDR3 DNA follows: TGTGCCAGCAGCGGGGGACAAATGGGAACAGGGGGGAACATTCAGTACTTC. This codes for CASSGGQMGTGGNIQYF.

This chain links TRBV12-1 with TRBJ1-2; the D call of TRBD1 is as the table states it, not checked on the DNA. TRBV12-1 is a recognized pseudogene. This CDR3 comprises 14 residues. CDR3 in amino acids: CASSLPGTAYGYTF. DNA for the CDR3: TGTGCCAGCAGCTTACCCGGGACAGCCTATGGCTACACCTTC.

The CDR3 nucleotides are TGTGCCAGCAGCTTGGACGCCAGGGCCTCCTACAATGAGCAGTTCTTC. Its protein is CASSLDARASYNEQFF. This chain connects TRBV5-6 to TRBJ2-1, with a weak D call TRBD1 (5 bases). In germline, CDR1 is SGHDT, CDR2 YYEEEE. CDR3 size: 16 residues. V lost 0 bases, J lost 0 bases, and 10 bases lay in between. Based on the CDR3 plus reference TRBV5-6 and TRBJ2-1, the full variable domain is DAGVTQSPTHLIKTRGQQVTLRCSPKSGHDTVSWYQQALGQGPQFIFQYYEEEERQRGNFPDRFSGHQFPNYSSELNVNALLLGDSALYLCASSLDARASYNEQFFGPGTRLTVL.

The genes are TRBV5-1 and TRBJ2-1, with 12 bases identical to TRBD2. With V trimmed by 3 bases and J by 8 bases, 9 bases remained unmatched. Germline lookup yields CDR1 SGHRS and CDR2 YFSETQ. The CDR3 is made up of 16 amino acids. CDR3 protein: CASSSGLAGHRDEQFF. In DNA, the CDR3 is TGCGCCAGCAGCTCCGGACTAGCGGGGCATAGGGATGAGCAGTTCTTC.

V is TRBV29-1 and J is TRBJ2-3; a weak D match, TRBD2 (5 bases). CDR1 and CDR2 from the germline V gene are SQVTM and ANQGSEA. The CDR3 runs to 14 residues. Trimming took off 4 bases at V and 4 bases at J, with 15 bases between the two ends. In DNA, the CDR3 is TGCAGCGTTGGTCTAGGCGGGCGGGCAGATACGCAGTATTTT. Amino acids: CSVGLGGRADTQYF.